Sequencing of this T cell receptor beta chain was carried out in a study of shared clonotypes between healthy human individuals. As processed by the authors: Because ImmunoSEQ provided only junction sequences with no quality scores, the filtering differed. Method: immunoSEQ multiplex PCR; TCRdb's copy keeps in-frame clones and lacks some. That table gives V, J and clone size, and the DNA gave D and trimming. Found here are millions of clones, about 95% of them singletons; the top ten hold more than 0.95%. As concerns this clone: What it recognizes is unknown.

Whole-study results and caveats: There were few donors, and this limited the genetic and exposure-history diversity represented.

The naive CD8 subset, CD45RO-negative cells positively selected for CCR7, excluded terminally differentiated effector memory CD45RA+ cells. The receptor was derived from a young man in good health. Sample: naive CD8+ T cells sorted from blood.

The CDR3, as DNA: TGTGCCAGCAGCCGCGACGGCTTGAACACTGAAGCTTTCTTT. As protein: CASSRDGLNTEAFF. V is TRBV7-8 and J is TRBJ1-1; D is ambiguous. In germline, CDR1 is SGHVS, CDR2 FQNEAQ. V lost 5 bases and J lost 0, with 10 bases in between. This CDR3 comprises 14 residues.